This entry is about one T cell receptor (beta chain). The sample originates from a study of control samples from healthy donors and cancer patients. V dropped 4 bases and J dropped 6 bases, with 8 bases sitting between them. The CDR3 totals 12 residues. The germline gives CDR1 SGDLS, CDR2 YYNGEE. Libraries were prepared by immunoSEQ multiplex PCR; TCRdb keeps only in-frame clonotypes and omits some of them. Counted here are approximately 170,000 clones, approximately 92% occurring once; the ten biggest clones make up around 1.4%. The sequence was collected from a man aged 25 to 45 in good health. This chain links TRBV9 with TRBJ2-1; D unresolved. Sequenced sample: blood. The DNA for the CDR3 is TGTGCCAGCAGCTACGGCGGCAATGAGCAGTTCTTC. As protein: CASSYGGNEQFF.